This T cell receptor (beta chain) was sequenced during a study of T-cell reconstitution after alpha-beta-depleted transplantation in children. Study-wide results and limits: Expanded graft clones, several hundred of them, were reportedly the source of alpha-beta T cells about two months after transplant.

For TCRbeta, the library was prepared with unique molecular identifiers. Via MiXCR, TCRdb re-called the PCR reads, giving one row per CDR3 protein. This table holds 250,000 to 300,000 distinct CDR3 sequences, around 10% found once. This clonotype was found many times. Its specificity is unknown. CDR1 and CDR2 (germline): LGHNA, YNFKEQ. Between the trimmed V and J ends, which lost 4 bases and 1 base, there was a span of 14 bases. The length of the CDR3 is 15 residues. Sequenced here: peripheral blood, sampled 180 days after TCRalphabeta/CD19-depleted stem cell transplant. V gene TRBV4-2 combines with J gene TRBJ2-7, with D hard to call. This TCR came from a male patient between 2 and 9 years old who had a stem cell transplant for chronic granulomatous disease, so the T cells may come from the graft donor. The CDR3 sequence is CASSPPGRPSYEQYF. CDR3 DNA sequence: TGTGCCAGCAGCCCGCCCGGACGCCCTTCCTACGAGCAGTACTTC.